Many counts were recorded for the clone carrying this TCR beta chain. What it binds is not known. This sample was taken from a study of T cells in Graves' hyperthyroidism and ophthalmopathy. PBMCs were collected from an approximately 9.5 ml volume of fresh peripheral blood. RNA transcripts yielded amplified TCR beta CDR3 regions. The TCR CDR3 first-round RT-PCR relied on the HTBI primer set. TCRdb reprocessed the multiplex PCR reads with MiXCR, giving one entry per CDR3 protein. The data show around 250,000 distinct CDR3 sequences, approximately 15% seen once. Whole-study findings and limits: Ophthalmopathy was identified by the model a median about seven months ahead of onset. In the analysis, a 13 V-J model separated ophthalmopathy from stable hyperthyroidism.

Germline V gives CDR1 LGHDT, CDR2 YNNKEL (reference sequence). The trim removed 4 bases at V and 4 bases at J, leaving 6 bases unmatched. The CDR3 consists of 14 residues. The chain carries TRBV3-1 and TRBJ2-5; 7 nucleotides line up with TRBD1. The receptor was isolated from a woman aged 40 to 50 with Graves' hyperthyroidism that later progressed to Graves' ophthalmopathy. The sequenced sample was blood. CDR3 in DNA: TGTGCCAGCAGCCCGACAGGGCTTACAGAGACCCAGTACTTC. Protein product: CASSPTGLTETQYF.